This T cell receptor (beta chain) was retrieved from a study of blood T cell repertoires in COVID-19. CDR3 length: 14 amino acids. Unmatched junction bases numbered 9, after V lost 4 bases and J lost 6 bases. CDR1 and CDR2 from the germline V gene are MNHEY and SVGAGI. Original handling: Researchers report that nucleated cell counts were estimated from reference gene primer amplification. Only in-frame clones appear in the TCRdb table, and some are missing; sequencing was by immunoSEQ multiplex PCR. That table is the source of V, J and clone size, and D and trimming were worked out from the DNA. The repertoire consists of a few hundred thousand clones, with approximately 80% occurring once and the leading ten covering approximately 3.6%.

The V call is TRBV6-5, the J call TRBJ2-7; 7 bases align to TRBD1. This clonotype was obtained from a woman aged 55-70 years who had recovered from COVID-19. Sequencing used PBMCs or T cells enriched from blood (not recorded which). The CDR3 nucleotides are TGTGCCAGCAGTTCCCCCGGGACAGTCGGCGAGCAGTACTTC. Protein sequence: CASSSPGTVGEQYF.